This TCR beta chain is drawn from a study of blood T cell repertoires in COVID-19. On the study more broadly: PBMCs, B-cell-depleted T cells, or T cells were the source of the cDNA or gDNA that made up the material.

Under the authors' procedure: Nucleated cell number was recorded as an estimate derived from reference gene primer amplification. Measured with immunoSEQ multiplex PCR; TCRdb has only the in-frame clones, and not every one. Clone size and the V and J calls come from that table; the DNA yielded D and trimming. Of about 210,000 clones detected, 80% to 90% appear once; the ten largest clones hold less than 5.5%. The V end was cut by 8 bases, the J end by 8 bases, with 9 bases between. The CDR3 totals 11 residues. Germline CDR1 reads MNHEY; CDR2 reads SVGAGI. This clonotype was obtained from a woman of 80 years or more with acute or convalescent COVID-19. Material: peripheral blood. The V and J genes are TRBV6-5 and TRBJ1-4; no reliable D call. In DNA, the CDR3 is TGTGCCAGCGGCGGCTGGGAAAAACTGTTTTTT. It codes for CASGGWEKLFF.